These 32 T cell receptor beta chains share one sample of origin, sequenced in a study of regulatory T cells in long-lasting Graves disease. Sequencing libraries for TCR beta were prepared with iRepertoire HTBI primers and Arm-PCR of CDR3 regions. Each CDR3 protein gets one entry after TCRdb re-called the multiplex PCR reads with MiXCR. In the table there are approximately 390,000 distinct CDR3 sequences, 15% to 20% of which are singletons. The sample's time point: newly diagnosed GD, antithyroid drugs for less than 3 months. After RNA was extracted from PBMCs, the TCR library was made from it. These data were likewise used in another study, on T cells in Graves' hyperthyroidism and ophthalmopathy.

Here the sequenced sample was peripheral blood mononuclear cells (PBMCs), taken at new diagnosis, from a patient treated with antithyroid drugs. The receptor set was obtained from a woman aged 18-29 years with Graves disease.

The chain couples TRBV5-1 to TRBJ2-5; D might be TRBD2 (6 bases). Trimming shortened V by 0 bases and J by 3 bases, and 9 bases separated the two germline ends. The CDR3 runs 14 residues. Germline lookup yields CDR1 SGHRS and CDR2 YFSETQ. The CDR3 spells CASSLAPGEETQYF. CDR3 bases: TGCGCCAGCAGCTTGGCCCCGGGGGAAGAGACCCAGTACTTC.

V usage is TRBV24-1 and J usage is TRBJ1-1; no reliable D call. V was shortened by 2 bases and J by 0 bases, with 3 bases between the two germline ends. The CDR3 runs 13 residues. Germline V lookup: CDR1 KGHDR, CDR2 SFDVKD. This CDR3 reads CATSDSMNTEAFF. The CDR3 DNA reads TGTGCCACCAGTGATTCAATGAACACTGAAGCTTTCTTT.

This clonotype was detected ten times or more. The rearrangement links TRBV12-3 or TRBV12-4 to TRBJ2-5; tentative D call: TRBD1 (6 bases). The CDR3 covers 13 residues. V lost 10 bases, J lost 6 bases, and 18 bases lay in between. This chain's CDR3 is CAIAQKQGKTQYF. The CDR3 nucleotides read TGTGCCATCGCACAAAAACAGGGAAAGACCCAGTACTTC.

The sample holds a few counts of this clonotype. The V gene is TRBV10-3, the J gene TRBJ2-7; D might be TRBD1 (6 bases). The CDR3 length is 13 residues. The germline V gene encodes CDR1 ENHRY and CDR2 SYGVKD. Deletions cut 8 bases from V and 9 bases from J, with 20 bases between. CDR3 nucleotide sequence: TGTGCCATCCGACCGACACAGGGCCAAGGGCAGTACTTC. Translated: CAIRPTQGQGQYF.

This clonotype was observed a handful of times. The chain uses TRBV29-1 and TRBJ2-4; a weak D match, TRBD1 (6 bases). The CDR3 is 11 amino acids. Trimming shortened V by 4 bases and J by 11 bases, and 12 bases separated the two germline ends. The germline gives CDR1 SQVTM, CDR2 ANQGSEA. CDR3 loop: CSVVEGVLQYF. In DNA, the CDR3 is TGCAGCGTTGTTGAGGGGGTCCTTCAGTACTTC.

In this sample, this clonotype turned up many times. The CDR3 sequence is CASSLARHPGQAVNEQFF. The CDR3 nucleotides are TGCGCCAGCAGCTTGGCCAGACACCCGGGACAGGCGGTCAATGAGCAGTTCTTC. V gene TRBV5-1 combines with J gene TRBJ2-1; 8 positions match TRBD1. Germline V lookup: CDR1 SGHRS, CDR2 YFSETQ. Trimming removed 0 bases from V and 6 bases from J; junction bases left unmatched: 14. The CDR3 runs to 18 residues.

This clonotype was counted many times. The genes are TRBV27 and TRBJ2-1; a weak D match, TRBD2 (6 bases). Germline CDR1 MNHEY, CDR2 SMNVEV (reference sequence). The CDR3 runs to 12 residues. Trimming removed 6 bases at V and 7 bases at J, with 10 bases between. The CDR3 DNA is TGTGCCAGCAGCCACGGAGGGAATGAGCAGTTCTTC. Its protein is CASSHGGNEQFF.

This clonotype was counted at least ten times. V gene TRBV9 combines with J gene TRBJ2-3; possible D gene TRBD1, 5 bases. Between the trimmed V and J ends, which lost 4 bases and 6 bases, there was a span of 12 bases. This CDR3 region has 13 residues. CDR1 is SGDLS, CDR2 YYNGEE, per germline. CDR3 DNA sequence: TGTGCCAGCAGCTCAGGGATTTCGGATACGCAGTATTTT. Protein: CASSSGISDTQYF.

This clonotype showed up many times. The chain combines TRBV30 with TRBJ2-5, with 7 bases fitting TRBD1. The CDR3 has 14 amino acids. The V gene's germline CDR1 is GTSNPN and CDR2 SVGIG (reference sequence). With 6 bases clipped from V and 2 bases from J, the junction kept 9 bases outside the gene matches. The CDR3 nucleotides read TGTGCCTGTACTACAGGACAGGTGCAAGAGACCCAGTACTTC. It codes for CACTTGQVQETQYF.

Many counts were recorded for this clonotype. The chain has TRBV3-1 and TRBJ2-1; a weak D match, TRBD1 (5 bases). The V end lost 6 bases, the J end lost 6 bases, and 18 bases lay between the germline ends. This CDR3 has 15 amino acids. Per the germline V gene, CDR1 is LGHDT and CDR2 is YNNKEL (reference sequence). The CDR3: CASRPSGAGINEQFF. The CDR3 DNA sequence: TGTGCCAGCAGACCCAGTGGGGCTGGTATCAATGAGCAGTTCTTC.

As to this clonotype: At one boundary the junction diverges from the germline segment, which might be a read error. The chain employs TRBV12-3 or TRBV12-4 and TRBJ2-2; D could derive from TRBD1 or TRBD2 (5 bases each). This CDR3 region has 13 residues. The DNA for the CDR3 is TGTGCCAGCAGTCAAGGGACCGCCGGGGTGCTGTTTTTT. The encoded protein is CASSQGTAGVLFF.

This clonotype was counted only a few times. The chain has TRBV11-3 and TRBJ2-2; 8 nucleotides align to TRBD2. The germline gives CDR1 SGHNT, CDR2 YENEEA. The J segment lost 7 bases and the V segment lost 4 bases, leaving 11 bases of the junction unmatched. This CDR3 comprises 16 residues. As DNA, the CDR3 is TGTGCCAGCAGCTCGACCGGGACTAGTGGGGTCGGGGAGCTGTTTTTT. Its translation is CASSSTGTSGVGELFF.

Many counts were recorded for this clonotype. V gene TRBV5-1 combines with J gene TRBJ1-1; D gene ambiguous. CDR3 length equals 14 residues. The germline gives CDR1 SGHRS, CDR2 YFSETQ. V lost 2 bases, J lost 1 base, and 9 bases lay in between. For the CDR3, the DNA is TGCGCCAGCAGCTTCGACGGAGGGAACACTGAAGCTTTCTTT. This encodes CASSFDGGNTEAFF.

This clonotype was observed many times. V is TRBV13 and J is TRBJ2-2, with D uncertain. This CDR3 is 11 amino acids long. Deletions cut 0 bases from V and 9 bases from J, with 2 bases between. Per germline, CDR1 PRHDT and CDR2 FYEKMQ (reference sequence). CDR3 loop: CASSLGRELFF. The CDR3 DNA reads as TGTGCCAGCAGCTTAGGGCGGGAGCTGTTTTTT.

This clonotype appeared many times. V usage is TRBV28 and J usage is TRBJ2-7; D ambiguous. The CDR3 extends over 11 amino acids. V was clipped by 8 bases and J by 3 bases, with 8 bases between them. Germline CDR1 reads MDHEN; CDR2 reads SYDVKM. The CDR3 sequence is CASGWFYEQYF. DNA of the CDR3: TGTGCCAGCGGATGGTTCTACGAGCAGTACTTC.

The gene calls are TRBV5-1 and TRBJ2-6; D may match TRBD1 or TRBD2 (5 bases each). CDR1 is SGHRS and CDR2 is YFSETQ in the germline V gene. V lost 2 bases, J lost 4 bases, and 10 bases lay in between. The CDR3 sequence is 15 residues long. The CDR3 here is CASSLIGAGANVLTF. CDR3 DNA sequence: TGCGCCAGCAGCTTAATCGGGGCCGGGGCCAACGTCCTGACTTTC.

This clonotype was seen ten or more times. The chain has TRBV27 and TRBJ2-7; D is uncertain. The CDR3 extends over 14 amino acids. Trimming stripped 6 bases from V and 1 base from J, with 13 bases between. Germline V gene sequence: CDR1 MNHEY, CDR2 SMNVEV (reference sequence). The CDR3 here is CASRPRVNSYEQYF. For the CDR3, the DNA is TGTGCCAGCAGACCTAGGGTGAATTCCTACGAGCAGTACTTC.

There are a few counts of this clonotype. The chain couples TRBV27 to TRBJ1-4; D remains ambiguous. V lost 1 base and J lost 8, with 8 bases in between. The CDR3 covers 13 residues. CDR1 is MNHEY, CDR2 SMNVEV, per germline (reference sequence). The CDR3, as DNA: TGTGCCAGCAGTTTATTCACGGACGAAAAACTGTTTTTT. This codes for CASSLFTDEKLFF.

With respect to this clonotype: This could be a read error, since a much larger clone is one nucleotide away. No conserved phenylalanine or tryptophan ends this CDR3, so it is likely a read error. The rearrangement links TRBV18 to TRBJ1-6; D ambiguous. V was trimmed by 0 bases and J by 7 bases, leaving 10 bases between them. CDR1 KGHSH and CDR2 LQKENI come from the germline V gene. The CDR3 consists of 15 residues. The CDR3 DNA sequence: TGTGCCAGCTCACCACCGGGTGGGTGGAATTCACCCCTCCACCTT. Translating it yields CASSPPGGWNSPLHL.

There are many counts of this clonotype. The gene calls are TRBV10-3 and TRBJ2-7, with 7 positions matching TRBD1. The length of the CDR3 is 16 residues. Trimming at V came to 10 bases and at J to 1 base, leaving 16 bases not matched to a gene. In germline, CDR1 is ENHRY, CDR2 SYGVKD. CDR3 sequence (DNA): TGTGCCACGAAAAGGTCGGGACAGCTGTCGTCCTACGAGCAGTACTTC. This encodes CATKRSGQLSSYEQYF.

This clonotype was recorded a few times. CDR3 DNA: TGTGCCAGCAGCGTAGCTACGAGGAGTGAAGCTTTCTTT. Translation: CASSVATRSEAFF. This chain links TRBV9 with TRBJ1-1, with D unresolved. Trimming took off 0 bases at V and 7 bases at J, with 10 bases between the two ends. This CDR3 is built from 13 residues. Germline V CDR1 and CDR2: SGDLS, YYNGEE.

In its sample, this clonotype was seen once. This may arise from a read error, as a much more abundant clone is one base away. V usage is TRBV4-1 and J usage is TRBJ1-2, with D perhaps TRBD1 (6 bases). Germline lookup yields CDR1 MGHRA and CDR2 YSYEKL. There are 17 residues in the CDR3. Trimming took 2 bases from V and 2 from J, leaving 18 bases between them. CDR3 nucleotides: TGCGCCAGCAGCCAACCGATGGGGACACATGAGAACTATGGCTACACCTTC. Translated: CASSQPMGTHENYGYTF.

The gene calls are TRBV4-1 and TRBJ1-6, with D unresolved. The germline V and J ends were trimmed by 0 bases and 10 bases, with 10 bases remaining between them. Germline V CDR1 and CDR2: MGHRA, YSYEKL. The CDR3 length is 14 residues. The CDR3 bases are TGCGCCAGCAGCCAAGATGCGGGGAAATCACCCCTCCACTTT. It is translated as CASSQDAGKSPLHF.

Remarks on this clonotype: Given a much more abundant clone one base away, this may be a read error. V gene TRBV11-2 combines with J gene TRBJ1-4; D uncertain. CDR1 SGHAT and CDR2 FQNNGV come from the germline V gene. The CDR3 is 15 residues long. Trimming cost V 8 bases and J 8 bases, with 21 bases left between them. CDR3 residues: CASGPPGVGREKLFF. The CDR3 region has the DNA TGTGCCAGCGGCCCTCCGGGAGTTGGTCGCGAAAAACTGTTTTTT. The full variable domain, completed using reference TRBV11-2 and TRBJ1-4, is EAGVAQSPRYKIIEKRQSVAFWCNPISGHATLYWYQQILGQGPKLLIQFQNNGVVDDSQLPKDRFSAERLKGVDSTLKIQPAKLEDSAVYLCASGPPGVGREKLFFGSGTQLSVL.

CDR3 protein: CASSLVKGSSAGELFF. The CDR3 DNA is TGTGCCAGCAGTTTAGTTAAGGGTTCTTCGGCCGGGGAGCTGTTTTTT. The chain uses TRBV28 and TRBJ2-2, with D unresolved. This CDR3 has 16 amino acids. Deletions cut 2 bases from V and 6 bases from J, with 16 bases between. CDR1 is MDHEN, CDR2 SYDVKM, per germline.

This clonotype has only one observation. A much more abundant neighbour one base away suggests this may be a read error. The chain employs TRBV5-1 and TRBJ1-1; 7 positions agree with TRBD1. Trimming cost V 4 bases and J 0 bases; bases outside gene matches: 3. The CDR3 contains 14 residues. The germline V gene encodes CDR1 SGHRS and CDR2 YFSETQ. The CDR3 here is CASSAGQMNTEAFF. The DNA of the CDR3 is TGCGCCAGCAGCGCGGGACAGATGAACACTGAAGCTTTCTTT.

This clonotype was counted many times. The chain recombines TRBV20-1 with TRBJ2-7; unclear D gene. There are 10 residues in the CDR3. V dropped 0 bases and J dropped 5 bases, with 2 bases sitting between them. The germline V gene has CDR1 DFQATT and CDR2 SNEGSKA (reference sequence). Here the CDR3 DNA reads TGCAGTGCTAGAGAAAACGAGCAGTACTTC. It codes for CSARENEQYF.

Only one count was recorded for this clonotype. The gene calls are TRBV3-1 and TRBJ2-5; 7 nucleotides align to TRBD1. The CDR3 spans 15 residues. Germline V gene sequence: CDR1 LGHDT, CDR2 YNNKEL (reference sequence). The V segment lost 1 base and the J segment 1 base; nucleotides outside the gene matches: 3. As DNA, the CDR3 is TGTGCCAGCAGCCAAGGGACAGGCCGCCAAGAGACCCAGTACTTC. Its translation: CASSQGTGRQETQYF.

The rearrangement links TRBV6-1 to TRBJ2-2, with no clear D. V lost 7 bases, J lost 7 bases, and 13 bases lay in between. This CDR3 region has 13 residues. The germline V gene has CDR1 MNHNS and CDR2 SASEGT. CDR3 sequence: CASIGKWSGELFF. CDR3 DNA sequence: TGTGCCAGCATTGGGAAGTGGAGCGGGGAGCTGTTTTTT.

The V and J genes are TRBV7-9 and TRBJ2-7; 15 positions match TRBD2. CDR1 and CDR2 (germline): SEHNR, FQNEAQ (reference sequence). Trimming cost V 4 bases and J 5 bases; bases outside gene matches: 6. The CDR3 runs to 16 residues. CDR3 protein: CASSSEGLAGGDEQYF. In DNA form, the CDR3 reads TGTGCCAGCAGCTCCGAGGGACTAGCGGGGGGCGACGAGCAGTACTTC.

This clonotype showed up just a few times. CDR3 residues: CASTTQGYPSPLHF. Here the CDR3 DNA reads TGTGCCAGCACCACACAGGGATATCCCTCACCCCTCCACTTT. This rearrangement joins TRBV6-2 or TRBV6-3 to TRBJ1-6, with a weak D call TRBD1 (6 bases). V dropped 7 bases and J dropped 10 bases, with 17 bases sitting between them. This CDR3 spans 14 amino acids. CDR1 is MNHEY, CDR2 SVGEGT, per germline.

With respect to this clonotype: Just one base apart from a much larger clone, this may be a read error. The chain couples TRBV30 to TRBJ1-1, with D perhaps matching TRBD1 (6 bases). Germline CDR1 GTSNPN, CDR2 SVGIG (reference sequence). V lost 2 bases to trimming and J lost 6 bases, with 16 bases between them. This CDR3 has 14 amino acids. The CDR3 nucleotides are TGTGCCTGGAGTCTAGGGGGAGAAGGGGCTGAAGCTTTCTTT. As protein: CAWSLGGEGAEAFF.